This T cell receptor (beta chain) originates from a study of PD-1 blockade in mismatch repair-deficient tumors. Study background: Enrolled about 2013-2016, patients had progressing, pretreated mismatch repair-deficient cancers of about a dozen types. Study conclusions and caveats: Tumor-resident clones, often absent from pretreatment blood, expanded after pembrolizumab and then contracted.

Concerning this clone: Its target is unknown.

Per the germline V gene, CDR1 is MNHEY and CDR2 is SVGAGI. V shed 2 bases and J shed 4 bases, with 7 bases lying between them. There are 13 residues in the CDR3. All patients were mismatch repair deficient, assessed by either PCR or immunohistochemistry. A few pembrolizumab responders had their TCRs sequenced. Clones were sequenced by immunoSEQ multiplex PCR, and TCRdb holds only the in-frame ones, with some missing. The profile shows 100,000 to 150,000 clones, approximately 91% of them singletons. The clonotype originates from an adult with mismatch repair-deficient cancer. V gene TRBV6-5 combines with J gene TRBJ2-3; D is unclear. The source was peripheral blood, collected approximately 69 weeks after starting pembrolizumab. The CDR3 coding sequence is TGTGCCAGCAGTTACCACCCAGCAGATACGCAGTATTTT. Amino acid sequence: CASSYHPADTQYF.